This TCR beta chain was obtained from a study of CD8+CD57+ T cells in acquired aplastic anemia. Sequenced patients had shown CD8+CD57+ cell expansion by flow cytometry. Patients, without exception, had severe acquired aplastic anemia. No therapy was given to patients before blood sampling. The use of genomic DNA as template underpinned the TCR beta VDJ and CDR3 profiling. TCRdb reprocessed the reads with MiXCR, giving one entry per CDR3 protein. The data hold under 500,000 distinct CDR3 sequences, with 25% to 40% observed a single time. This clonotype was observed a few times. Germline loops: CDR1 SNHLY, CDR2 FYNNEI. This CDR3 comprises 14 residues. The V and J ends lost 1 base and 7 bases respectively, with 8 bases between them.

The gene calls are TRBV2 and TRBJ1-6, with D possibly TRBD1 on 5 matching bases. Sequenced input: sorted CD4+, CD8+, or CD8+CD57+ T cells (not recorded which) from PBMCs. The TCR sequence derives from a human donor with aplastic anemia. CDR3 region: CASSEGRGNSPLHF. CDR3 sequence (DNA): TGTGCCAGCAGTGAAGGTCGGGGGAATTCACCCCTCCACTTT.